This T cell receptor (beta chain) is drawn from a study of OX40 agonist ivuxolimab in advanced cancers. Profiled with immunoSEQ multiplex PCR; TCRdb holds only in-frame clones, not every one. The table includes approximately 73,000 clones, roughly 87% detected once. The source was CD4+ or CD8+ T cells sorted from blood, collected in a trial of the OX40 agonist ivuxolimab. This TCR was recovered from an adult with an advanced solid tumor such as melanoma, head and neck, liver or kidney cancer.

Written as DNA, the CDR3 is TGTGCCAGCAGCTCCGGTCCCGAGCGGCCAGATACGCAGTATTTT. Amino acid sequence: CASSSGPERPDTQYF. The J gene is TRBJ2-3, the V gene TRBV11-2; the D gene is possibly TRBD2 (5 bases). From germline, CDR1 is SGHAT and CDR2 FQNNGV. The CDR3 totals 15 residues. The V and J ends lost 4 bases and 4 bases respectively, with 15 bases between them.